These 24 T cell receptor beta chains were sequenced from one sample in a study of T cell responses to AZD1222 COVID-19 vaccine. The method was immunoSEQ multiplex PCR; TCRdb's version includes in-frame clones alone and lacks a portion of them. This sample has approximately 120,000 clones, with about 88% found just once. The sample in question was peripheral blood, obtained on day 0 of AZD1222 vaccination. The receptors here all came from an adult in good health.

The rearrangement uses TRBV9 and TRBJ2-3; 9 nucleotides line up with TRBD2. Trimming took 7 bases from V and 2 from J; bases not matched to a gene: 5. CDR3 size: 14 residues. In germline, CDR1 is SGDLS, CDR2 YYNGEE. This CDR3 is CASEGGGATDTQYF. CDR3 nucleotides: TGTGCCAGCGAGGGCGGGGGGGCCACAGATACGCAGTATTTT.

The chain couples TRBV7-8 to TRBJ2-1, with 15 bases aligning to TRBD2. Germline V gene data show CDR1 as SGHVS and CDR2 as FQNEAQ. The J segment lost 8 bases and the V segment lost 6 bases, leaving 20 bases of the junction unmatched. The CDR3 covers 20 residues. CDR3 DNA sequence: TGTGCCAGCAGTTTTCGTGCCTCGGGGACTAGCGGGGGGTTTGGCCATGAGCAGTTCTTC. It yields the protein CASSFRASGTSGGFGHEQFF.

This clone was counted once. This sequence joins TRBV11-3 and TRBJ1-1; D may be TRBD1 (5 bases). Germline assignment: CDR1 SGHNT and CDR2 YENEEA. The CDR3 loop spans 15 amino acids. V dropped 0 bases and J dropped 5 bases, with 13 bases sitting between them. The CDR3 loop reads CASSLDSREGTEAFF. In DNA, the CDR3 is TGTGCCAGCAGCTTAGACTCCAGGGAAGGGACTGAAGCTTTCTTT. Full variable domain (rest looked up from reference TRBV11-3 and TRBJ1-1): EAGVVQSPRYKIIEKKQPVAFWCNPISGHNTLYWYLQNLGQGPELLIRYENEEAVDDSQLPKDRFSAERLKGVDSTLKIQPAELGDSAVYLCASSLDSREGTEAFFGQGTRLTVV.

This clone has just one count. The CDR3 protein is CASSLTAGAYNEQFF. The DNA of the CDR3 is TGTGCCAGCAGTCTCACAGCGGGGGCGTACAATGAGCAGTTCTTC. The chain employs TRBV27 and TRBJ2-1; TRBD2 matches 8 bases. Germline CDR1 and CDR2: MNHEY and SMNVEV (reference sequence). CDR3 length: 15 residues. V lost 5 bases and J lost 4; bases outside the gene matches: 7.

This sequence joins TRBV11-2 and TRBJ1-2; 8 bases are a match to TRBD1. V shed 5 bases, J shed 4 bases, and the junction held 12 bases outside the gene matches. The CDR3 is 16 residues long. Germline V lookup: CDR1 SGHAT, CDR2 FQNNGV. The CDR3 loop reads CASSPPYRGSGYGYTF. For the CDR3, the DNA is TGTGCCAGCAGCCCCCCGTACAGGGGGTCGGGCTATGGCTACACCTTC.

The chain has TRBV5-6 and TRBJ1-2, with TRBD1 matching over 8 bases. CDR1 SGHDT and CDR2 YYEEEE come from the germline V gene. The CDR3 sequence is 13 residues long. V trimming: 4 bases; J trimming: 8 bases; junction bases outside the gene matches: 7. Here the CDR3 DNA reads TGTGCCAGCAGCATCGGACAGGGTCCGGGCTACACCTTC. Translated, it gives CASSIGQGPGYTF.

This clone was counted a single time. The chain is built from TRBV18 and TRBJ2-1; 11 nucleotides align to TRBD2. The CDR3 consists of 17 residues. The junction had 5 bases not matched to a gene; V was cut back by 4 bases and J by 0 bases. Germline-derived CDR1 and CDR2 are KGHSH and LQKENI. CDR3 coding DNA: TGTGCCAGCTCACTGGCTCTAGCGGGGGGCTCCTACAATGAGCAGTTCTTC. Encoded protein: CASSLALAGGSYNEQFF.

This chain uses TRBV7-8 with TRBJ2-2; TRBD2 matches at 9 bases. CDR1 is SGHVS, CDR2 FQNEAQ, per germline. V lost 6 bases and J lost 3; bases outside the gene matches: 2. The CDR3 totals 14 residues. CDR3 in DNA: TGTGCCAGCAGGGGACTAGCTGACACCGGGGAGCTGTTTTTT. Its translation is CASRGLADTGELFF. Supplemented by reference TRBV7-8 and TRBJ2-2, the full variable domain reads GAGVSQSPRYKVAKRGQDVALRCDPISGHVSLFWYQQALGQGPEFLTYFQNEAQLDKSGLPSDRFFAERPEGSVSTLKIQRTQQEDSAVYLCASRGLADTGELFFGEGSRLTVL.

The chain couples TRBV28 to TRBJ2-5; 12 bases align to TRBD2. CDR1 and CDR2 (germline): MDHEN, SYDVKM. The CDR3 sequence is 15 residues long. CDR3 loop: CHRASGRANQETQYF. The CDR3 DNA sequence: TGTCACCGGGCTAGCGGGAGGGCCAACCAAGAGACCCAGTACTTC.

This sequence joins TRBV2 and TRBJ2-3; D not certain. Germline V gene lookup returns CDR1 SNHLY and CDR2 FYNNEI. Trimming removed 2 bases at V and 5 bases at J, with 11 bases between. The CDR3 totals 14 residues. The CDR3 region has the DNA TGTGCCAGCAGTGAATCAAGAGGAGAAGATACGCAGTATTTT. Its protein is CASSESRGEDTQYF.

This chain connects TRBV19 to TRBJ1-5, with D uncertain. V gave up 6 bases and J gave up 9 bases, with 15 bases separating them. This CDR3 has 13 amino acids. The V gene's germline CDR1 is LNHDA and CDR2 SQIVND (reference sequence). The CDR3 protein is CASSHDTFRPQHF. As DNA, the CDR3 is TGTGCCAGTAGCCATGACACCTTTCGGCCCCAGCATTTT. The variable domain in full, with the rest retrieved from reference TRBV19 and TRBJ1-5, is DGGITQSPKYLFRKEGQNVTLSCEQNLNHDAMYWYRQDPGQGLRLIYYSQIVNDFQKGDIAEGYSVSREKKESFPLTVTSAQKNPTAFYLCASSHDTFRPQHFGDGTRLSIL.

V usage is TRBV11-2 and J usage is TRBJ1-1, with D hard to call. In germline, CDR1 is SGHAT, CDR2 FQNNGV. The CDR3 has 12 residues. V lost 6 bases and J lost 8, with 13 bases in between. The CDR3 bases are TGTGCCAGCAGTCCCCGTCACAGCGAAGCTTTCTTT. This codes for CASSPRHSEAFF.

This rearrangement joins TRBV3-1 (or the pseudogene TRBV3-2) to TRBJ1-4; D might be TRBD1 (5 bases). V was shortened by 0 bases and J by 5 bases, with 13 bases between the two germline ends. CDR3 length equals 16 residues. Looked up from germline, CDR1 is LGHDT and CDR2 is YNNKEL (reference sequence). The CDR3 region is CASSQEGRAKNEKLFF. The CDR3 DNA reads as TGTGCCAGCAGCCAAGAAGGCAGGGCGAAGAATGAAAAACTGTTTTTT.

The V call is TRBV5-6, the J call TRBJ2-7, with 7 positions matching TRBD2. The V segment lost 1 base and the J segment 3 bases; nucleotides outside the gene matches: 10. CDR3 size: 16 residues. Germline CDR1 and CDR2: SGHDT and YYEEEE. CDR3 nucleotide sequence: TGTGCCAGCAGCTTGACCCCCGTGGCGGGGGACTACGAGCAGTACTTC. Protein: CASSLTPVAGDYEQYF.

The CDR3 bases are TGTGCCAGCAGTTTTGCCTCCCGCCCCTACGAGCAGTACTTC. It specifies CASSFASRPYEQYF. The rearrangement uses TRBV6-2 or TRBV6-3 and TRBJ2-7; D not resolved. Germline values: CDR1 MNHEY, CDR2 SVGEGT. The CDR3 is made up of 14 amino acids. V lost 4 bases and J lost 2, with 12 bases in between.

The V and J genes are TRBV13 and TRBJ2-3; D call uncertain. In germline, CDR1 is PRHDT, CDR2 FYEKMQ (reference sequence). Trimming removed 5 bases from V and 0 bases from J, with 6 bases in between. This CDR3 region has 13 residues. CDR3: CASSPLSTDTQYF. The DNA of the CDR3 is TGTGCCAGCAGCCCCTTGAGCACAGATACGCAGTATTTT.

The chain employs TRBV6-5 and TRBJ2-7; 9 positions match TRBD1. Germline V gene data show CDR1 as MNHEY and CDR2 as SVGAGI. The CDR3 runs to 14 residues. Trimming took 5 bases from V and 0 from J; bases not matched to a gene: 2. CDR3 region: CASSRTGDSYEQYF. The CDR3 coding sequence is TGTGCCAGCAGTCGGACAGGGGACTCCTACGAGCAGTACTTC.

This clone occurred once. The chain combines TRBV9 with TRBJ2-2; 7 bases are a match to TRBD1. This CDR3 spans 14 amino acids. The germline V gene has CDR1 SGDLS and CDR2 YYNGEE. Trimming at V came to 5 bases and at J to 5 bases, leaving 6 bases not matched to a gene. The DNA for the CDR3 is TGTGCCAGCAGTTTGACAGGGATTACCGGGGAGCTGTTTTTT. Encoded protein: CASSLTGITGELFF. Supplemented by reference TRBV9 and TRBJ2-2, the full variable domain reads DSGVTQTPKHLITATGQRVTLRCSPRSGDLSVYWYQQSLDQGLQFLIQYYNGEERAKGNILERFSAQQFPDLHSELNLSSLELGDSALYFCASSLTGITGELFFGEGSRLTVL.

This chain connects TRBV24-1 to TRBJ1-3, with D hard to call. The germline V gene encodes CDR1 KGHDR and CDR2 SFDVKD. V lost 4 bases and J 4 bases, leaving 10 bases between the germline ends. This CDR3 comprises 14 residues. CDR3 in DNA: TGTGCCACCAGTGACCCCGGGAACGGAAACACCATATATTTT. Encoded protein: CATSDPGNGNTIYF.

The chain has TRBV3-1 (or the pseudogene TRBV3-2) and TRBJ1-3; D remains unclear. V dropped 4 bases and J dropped 3 bases, with 13 bases sitting between them. Germline lookup yields CDR1 LGHDT and CDR2 YNNKEL (reference sequence). The CDR3 length is 15 residues. The CDR3 DNA follows: TGTGCCAGCAGCCGGGCGCGATTTAATGGAAACACCATATATTTT. As protein: CASSRARFNGNTIYF.

This chain connects TRBV9 to TRBJ2-7; 8 nucleotides align to TRBD2. J lost 2 bases, V lost 0 bases, and 4 bases had no gene match. The CDR3 spans 15 residues. Germline CDR1 and CDR2: SGDLS and YYNGEE. CDR3 protein: CASSVGSGSTYEQYF. Written as DNA, the CDR3 is TGTGCCAGCAGCGTAGGCAGCGGGAGCACCTACGAGCAGTACTTC. The complete variable domain, with remaining parts taken from reference TRBV9 and TRBJ2-7, reads DSGVTQTPKHLITATGQRVTLRCSPRSGDLSVYWYQQSLDQGLQFLIQYYNGEERAKGNILERFSAQQFPDLHSELNLSSLELGDSALYFCASSVGSGSTYEQYFGPGTRLTVT.

Notes on this clone: Other DNA sequences in the sample encode the same CDR3. This chain joins TRBV7-8 and TRBJ1-5; D gene unclear. Trimming removed 3 bases at V and 1 base at J, with 10 bases between. The length of the CDR3 is 15 residues. Germline CDR1 and CDR2: SGHVS and FQNEAQ. Here the CDR3 DNA reads TGTGCCAGCAGCTTGGACCCTAGAAGCAATCAGCCCCAGCATTTT. Its translation: CASSLDPRSNQPQHF.

In nucleotides, the CDR3 is TGTGCCAGCAGTGAAGTGGGTCGCCATGAAGCTTTCTTT. This codes for CASSEVGRHEAFF. The V call is TRBV2, the J call TRBJ1-1; no clear D gene. The CDR3 spans 13 residues. The V end lost 1 base, the J end lost 7 bases, and 10 bases lay between the germline ends. CDR1 SNHLY and CDR2 FYNNEI come from the germline V gene.

This sequence joins TRBV4-1 and TRBJ1-4; possibly TRBD1 for D (6 bases). V lost 4 bases, J lost 8 bases, and 14 bases lay in between. Germline V gene data show CDR1 as MGHRA and CDR2 as YSYEKL. The CDR3 totals 14 residues. The CDR3 reads CASSLRQEGEKLFF. CDR3 in DNA: TGCGCCAGCAGCCTAAGACAGGAAGGGGAAAAACTGTTTTTT.